These T cell receptor beta chains were read from a single sample in a study of cytomegalovirus exposure and HLA in healthy donors. Method: immunoSEQ multiplex PCR; TCRdb's copy keeps in-frame clones and lacks some. The data show 150,000 to 200,000 clones, approximately 80% seen once. The sequencing sample was made of PBMCs. The source is a man aged 60-69 years in good health and CMV-seronegative. The CDR3 runs from the conserved cysteine through the conserved F or W. The order of the fields is J gene, D gene, V gene, clone size, CDR3 protein, CDR3 DNA. D genes are given only for firm matches. Only part of the rows carry a size: once, few, many, or a class if the clone is expanded.

TRBJ1-2	TRBD1	TRBV5-1	-	CASSSRQGALYGYTF	TGCGCCAGCAGCAGTCGACAGGGGGCTCTCTATGGCTACACCTTC
TRBJ2-7	TRBD1	TRBV2	-	CASISGQGYEQYF	TGTGCCAGCATCAGTGGACAGGGCTACGAGCAGTACTTC
TRBJ2-7	-	TRBV6-1	-	CASSESRGTSTYEQYF	TGTGCCAGCAGTGAAAGCCGGGGGACCTCTACCTACGAGCAGTACTTC
TRBJ2-1	TRBD1	TRBV27	many	CATQGGTYNEQFF	TGTGCCACACAGGGGGGAACCTACAATGAGCAGTTCTTC
TRBJ1-4	-	TRBV5-1	-	CASSLDRVDSNEKLFF	TGCGCCAGCAGCTTGGACAGGGTGGACTCTAATGAAAAACTGTTTTTT
TRBJ2-7	TRBD2	TRBV18	-	CASSPRGTSGGSYEQYF	TGTGCCAGCTCACCCCGTGGGACTAGCGGGGGGTCCTACGAGCAGTACTTC
TRBJ1-4	-	TRBV5-5	few	CASSLFPSTNEKLFF	TGTGCCAGCAGCTTGTTCCCCTCAACTAATGAAAAACTGTTTTTT
TRBJ1-2	-	TRBV30	few	CAWSVIGSGGSNYGYTF	TGTGCCTGGAGTGTAATCGGTTCGGGGGGAAGTAACTATGGCTACACCTTC
TRBJ2-1	TRBD1	TRBV19	-	CASSIAGTAYNEQFF	TGTGCCAGTAGTATAGCCGGGACAGCTTACAATGAGCAGTTCTTC
TRBJ2-7	TRBD1	TRBV11-3	-	CASKPGQGRYEQYF	TGTGCCAGCAAACCGGGACAGGGCCGCTACGAGCAGTACTTC
TRBJ2-1	TRBD1	TRBV10-1	-	CASSENEDREIRRGQFF	TGCGCCAGCAGTGAAAATGAGGACAGGGAAATCCGACGAGGGCAGTTCTTC
TRBJ2-7	-	TRBV6-1	-	CASSDTGSSYEQYF	TGTGCCAGCAGTGATACAGGGAGCTCCTACGAGCAGTACTTC
TRBJ1-1	-	TRBV2	-	CASTRQTQGNTEAFF	TGTGCCAGCACCCGACAGACACAGGGGAACACTGAAGCTTTCTTT
TRBJ2-3	TRBD2	TRBV7-2	-	CASSLPTSGMDTQYF	TGTGCCAGCAGCCTCCCGACTAGCGGGATGGATACGCAGTATTTT
TRBJ1-1	TRBD1	TRBV6-6	few	CASSTGGGRPEAFF	TGTGCCAGCAGTACAGGGGGCGGTCGTCCTGAAGCTTTCTTT
TRBJ1-5	-	TRBV28	once	CASTQGNQPQHF	TGTGCCAGCACACAGGGTAATCAGCCCCAGCATTTT
TRBJ2-7	-	TRBV10-3	-	CAVSKDVGVAYEQYF	TGTGCCGTCAGTAAGGACGTAGGGGTAGCCTACGAGCAGTACTTC
TRBJ1-5	-	TRBV29-1	-	CSVQRGYRSQHF	TGCAGCGTTCAGAGGGGGTACAGGTCCCAGCATTTT